A single sample gave rise to the 29 T cell receptor beta chains below, sequenced in a study of CD8+ T cells in alopecia areata. After isolation, RNA underwent reverse transcription to generate cDNA as the sequencing template. Using immunoSEQ multiplex PCR, the repertoire was profiled, and TCRdb retains in-frame clones only, with some absent. The specimen has 200,000 to 300,000 clones, none found just once. Pooled cutaneous lymph node cells were sorted using CD4, CD8alpha, NKG2D, NKG2ACE and other markers. Sequencing was done on a sample of CD4+ T cells sorted from a lymph node. The receptor source for this set is a C3H/HeJ mouse with alopecia areata. As its MHC haplotype, the strain has H2-k.

Turning to this clone: Mouse names are used for the genes. Read sequence stops 4 residues before the CDR3 end, and the germline J gene provides the missing end. The gene calls are TRBV13-2 and TRBJ2-5; 9 nucleotides agree with TRBD2. Germline CDR1 and CDR2: NNHNN and SYGAGS (reference sequence). J gave up 2 bases and V 4 bases, and 8 bases lay outside the gene matches. The CDR3 covers 16 residues. The sequenced CDR3 bases are TGTGCCAGCGGTCTGACTGGGGGATTGGGCCAAGAC. It is translated as CASGLTGGLGQD. The full CDR3 sequence reads CASGLTGGLGQDTQYF.

This clone was counted only a few times. Mouse gene names and germline throughout. The read gets to within 4 residues of the CDR3 end, and the germline J gene fills in the rest. The chain employs TRBV13-2 and TRBJ2-2; D perhaps matches TRBD2 (6 bases). This CDR3 is built from 16 residues. Deletions cut 4 bases from V and 0 bases from J, with 13 bases between. The germline V gene has CDR1 NNHNN and CDR2 SYGAGS (reference sequence). The CDR3 protein is CASGRLELANTGQLYF. The covered CDR3 bases are TGTGCCAGCGGTCGACTGGAGCTCGCAAACACCGGG.

Worth noting for this clone: Its ends do not fully match the called genes, so a read error is possible. The gene symbols are mouse symbols. The sequenced CDR3 bases are TGCACCCGCAGTGCAGATCAAACTGGGGGGAGTCAAAAC. Translating gives CTRSADQTGGSQN. The full CDR3 is CTRSADQTGGSQNTLYF. The chain couples TRBV1 to TRBJ2-4; 9 bases agree with TRBD2. The CDR3 end is not reached by the read, which stops 4 residues before it; the germline J gene fills it in. Germline V gene data show CDR1 as NSQYPW and CDR2 as LRSPGD (reference sequence). The CDR3 consists of 17 residues.

For this clone: The gene names given are mouse names. The read ends 4 residues early relative to the CDR3; the germline J gene fills the gap. The rearrangement joins TRBV13-1 to TRBJ2-3; 8 bases map to TRBD2. This CDR3 contains 17 residues. Per the germline V gene, CDR1 is NSHNY and CDR2 is SYGAGN. Losses at the gene ends were 1 base for V and 1 base for J; bases not matched to a gene: 8. The CDR3 here is CASSDYFGGEGAETLYF. Incomplete CDR3 DNA: TGTGCCAGCAGTGATTATTTTGGGGGGGAGGGTGCAGAA.

This clone showed up just a few times. Gene names and germline refer to mouse. The CDR3 extends 4 residues past the end of the read, so its final part is completed from the germline J gene. The V and J genes are TRBV19 and TRBJ2-3; 7 positions agree with TRBD1. This CDR3 spans 14 amino acids. V was pared by 7 bases and J by 3 bases, with 8 bases of the junction left unmatched. CDR1 is FNHDT, CDR2 SITEND, per germline (reference sequence). The CDR3 is CASARQGMAETLYF. The covered CDR3 bases are TGTGCCAGCGCCCGACAGGGAATGGCAGAA.

This clone was seen at least ten times. Gene names and germline match the mouse. Coverage ceases 4 residues before the CDR3 finishes, and the germline J gene fills in the end. The chain is built from TRBV17 and TRBJ2-2; the D gene is possibly TRBD1 (6 bases). CDR1 is MNHDT, CDR2 YYDKIL, per germline. Trimming pared 0 bases from V and 3 bases from J, leaving 8 bases between. This CDR3 region has 15 residues. The CDR3 DNA, read in part, is TGTGCTAGCAGTAGAGAAGGGGGAGACACCGGG. Translating it yields CASSREGGDTG. The full CDR3 protein reads CASSREGGDTGQLYF.

This clone has more than one count but fewer than ten. The listed genes are named as in mouse. The identical CDR3 is also encoded by other nucleotide sequences in the sample. Incomplete CDR3 DNA: TGTGCCAGCAGACGACAGGGGGCTAATTCGCCC. Translated: CASRRQGANSP. The full CDR3 is CASRRQGANSPLYF. This chain joins TRBV19 and TRBJ1-6, with 10 positions matching TRBD1. The sequence runs out 3 residues before the end of the CDR3; the remainder is reconstructed from the germline J gene. TRBJ1-6 is flagged as an ORF with uncertain function. The V gene end was trimmed by 5 bases and the J gene end by 6 bases; junction bases not matched to a gene: 2. This CDR3 region has 14 residues. The germline gives CDR1 FNHDT, CDR2 SITEND (reference sequence).

This clone was seen more than once but under ten times. The genes are named according to mouse. The read is 4 residues too short to cover the CDR3 end, so that end is filled in from the germline J gene. Other DNA sequences of this sample code for an identical CDR3. The chain recombines TRBV19 with TRBJ2-2, with D tentatively TRBD1 (5 bases). V was cut by 1 base and J by 4 bases, with 5 bases left in between. Germline CDR1 and CDR2: FNHDT and SITEND (reference sequence). The CDR3 extends over 13 amino acids. The part of the CDR3 DNA that was read is TGTGCCAGCAGTATACAGGGCACCGGG. Protein: CASSIQGTG. Given in full, the CDR3 is CASSIQGTGQLYF.

The table lists this clone with a few counts. Gene names and germline refer to mouse. The read gets to within 4 residues of the CDR3 end, and the germline J gene fills in the rest. This chain links TRBV13-3 with TRBJ2-5, with D perhaps matching TRBD1 (6 bases). Germline V CDR1 and CDR2: NNHDY, SYVADS. The CDR3 has 15 amino acids. V lost 1 base, J lost 2 bases, and 11 bases lay in between. CDR3 in amino acids: CASSDKGHLQDTQYF. The part of the CDR3 DNA that was read is TGTGCCAGCAGTGATAAGGGACATCTCCAAGAC.

Concerning this clone: All gene names here are mouse names. The read comes to an end 4 residues before the CDR3 does, leaving the germline J gene to fill in the end. The J gene is TRBJ2-5, the V gene TRBV5; 11 positions match TRBD2. The CDR3 spans 16 residues. With 4 bases clipped from V and 3 bases from J, the junction kept 6 bases outside the gene matches. CDR1 is LGHNA and CDR2 is YNLKQL in the germline V gene (reference sequence). Partial CDR3 DNA: TGTGCCAGCAGCCTCCCGGGACTGGGGGTTCAAGAC. As protein: CASSLPGLGVQD. The entire CDR3 sequence reads CASSLPGLGVQDTQYF.

Concerning this clone itself: Mouse gene names and germline throughout. The DNA ends 4 residues before the CDR3 does, and the rest of the CDR3 is filled in from the germline J gene. V gene TRBV13-2 combines with J gene TRBJ2-7, with D tentatively TRBD2 (6 bases). CDR3 length equals 15 residues. The germline V gene has CDR1 NNHNN and CDR2 SYGAGS (reference sequence). The CDR3: CASGDARWGIYEQYF. The part of the CDR3 DNA that was read is TGTGCCAGCGGTGATGCTAGGTGGGGGATATAT.

A word on this clone: Genes and germline come from the mouse. The read terminates 4 residues ahead of where the CDR3 ends, so the germline J gene completes it. V gene TRBV13-1 combines with J gene TRBJ2-2; 13 nucleotides line up with TRBD2. The CDR3 has 16 amino acids. The V gene's germline CDR1 is NSHNY and CDR2 SYGAGN. The J segment lost 4 bases and the V segment lost 5 bases, leaving 5 bases of the junction unmatched. CDR3 region: CASRDWGGASTGQLYF. CDR3 DNA, as far as it was read: TGTGCCAGCAGGGACTGGGGGGGCGCGAGCACCGGG.

This clone turned up a few times. Gene and germline names: mouse. The CDR3 spells CAWSPSGSSAETLYF. Incomplete CDR3 DNA: TGTGCCTGGAGTCCCTCTGGGTCTAGTGCAGAA. The rearrangement uses TRBV31 and TRBJ2-3; a weak D match, TRBD2 (5 bases). The CDR3 is cut off 4 residues early in the read; its end comes from the germline J gene. The CDR3 contains 15 residues. The germline V gene encodes CDR1 GKSSPN and CDR2 SITVG. V dropped 1 base and J dropped 0 bases, with 11 bases sitting between them.

This clone has a handful of counts. Mouse germline and gene names are used. The read is 4 residues too short to cover the CDR3 end, so that end is filled in from the germline J gene. The rearrangement joins TRBV13-1 to TRBJ2-7; TRBD2 agrees at 8 bases. J lost 2 bases, V lost 4 bases, and 5 bases had no gene match. Germline V gene data show CDR1 as NSHNY and CDR2 as SYGAGN. This CDR3 comprises 14 residues. This CDR3 is CASSPLGAPYEQYF. CDR3 bases read: TGTGCCAGCAGTCCACTGGGGGCTCCCTAT.

On this clone: The germline and genes are mouse ones. From the germline J gene comes the end of the CDR3, since the read stops 4 residues before it. Other nucleotide sequences from this sample produce the same CDR3. The rearrangement joins TRBV13-2 to TRBJ2-3; TRBD1 matches at 10 bases. The CDR3 consists of 15 residues. CDR1 and CDR2 (germline): NNHNN, SYGAGS (reference sequence). V lost 3 bases, J lost 1 base, and 2 bases stayed unmatched. The CDR3 bases that were read are TGTGCCAGCGGTGGGGACAGGGGTGGTGCAGAA. As protein: CASGGDRGGAE. The CDR3, in full, reads CASGGDRGGAETLYF.

There are a few counts of this clone. Here the gene names and germline are mouse. The read halts 4 residues ahead of the CDR3 end, with the missing end drawn from the germline J gene. The same CDR3 arises from other DNA sequences in this sample as well. This rearrangement joins TRBV19 to TRBJ1-2; TRBD1 might be the D (5 bases). Germline V lookup: CDR1 FNHDT, CDR2 SITEND (reference sequence). This CDR3 is built from 13 residues. V lost 2 bases, J lost 3 bases, and 8 bases lay in between. CDR3 DNA (partial): TGTGCCAGCAGTATGGGGGGGGACTCC. This gives the protein CASSMGGDS. The whole CDR3 region reads CASSMGGDSDYTF.

In its sample, this clone was seen a few times. The gene names given are mouse names. From the germline J gene comes the end of the CDR3, since the read stops 4 residues before it. The chain has TRBV13-2 and TRBJ2-3, with TRBD1 matching over 7 bases. Germline loops: CDR1 NNHNN, CDR2 SYGAGS (reference sequence). This CDR3 spans 15 amino acids. J was trimmed by 2 bases and V by 1 base; bases with no gene match: 4. The CDR3 loop reads CASGDPGQNAETLYF. The DNA read from the CDR3 is TGTGCCAGCGGTGATCCGGGACAGAATGCAGAA.

Notes on this clone: Gene names are mouse gene names. The read falls 4 residues short of the CDR3 end, and the missing part is taken from the germline J gene. V usage is TRBV1 and J usage is TRBJ2-3; D remains ambiguous. This CDR3 spans 15 amino acids. CDR1 is NSQYPW and CDR2 is LRSPGD in the germline V gene (reference sequence). V was pared by 1 base and J by 3 bases, with 11 bases between. The CDR3 bases that were read are TGCACCTGCAGTGCAGCCCGGAGACACGCAGAA. It is translated as CTCSAARRHAE. The whole CDR3 reads CTCSAARRHAETLYF.

This clone was found a few times. Each gene name is a mouse one. The CDR3 extends 4 residues past the end of the read, so its final part is completed from the germline J gene. The V gene is TRBV5, the J gene TRBJ2-1; 9 positions match TRBD2. J gave up 3 bases and V 4 bases, and 4 bases lay outside the gene matches. The CDR3 sequence is 15 residues long. In germline, CDR1 is LGHNA, CDR2 YNLKQL (reference sequence). The CDR3 here is CASSLGLGSYAEQFF. CDR3 DNA, as far as it was read: TGTGCCAGCAGCCTCGGACTGGGGAGCTATGCT.

About this clone itself: Each gene name is a mouse one. The sequenced fragment ends 4 residues before the CDR3 boundary, so the rest is inferred from the germline J gene. In the same sample, other DNA sequences code for this CDR3. The V call is TRBV5, the J call TRBJ2-2, with TRBD2 matching 11 bases. The CDR3 has 16 residues. With V trimmed by 3 bases and J by 0 bases, 0 bases remained unmatched. In germline, CDR1 is LGHNA, CDR2 YNLKQL (reference sequence). The CDR3 loop reads CASSQGLGANTGQLYF. The DNA read from the CDR3 is TGTGCCAGCAGCCAGGGACTGGGGGCAAACACCGGG.

The table lists this clone with a few counts. Gene names are mouse gene names. With the read ending 4 residues before the CDR3 end, the germline J gene is used to fill in that end. Other DNA sequences of this sample code for an identical CDR3. This chain connects TRBV19 to TRBJ1-1, with D possibly TRBD1 on 6 matching bases. Germline assignment: CDR1 FNHDT and CDR2 SITEND (reference sequence). This CDR3 comprises 13 residues. V was pared by 4 bases and J by 1 base, with 8 bases between. The CDR3 bases that were read are TGTGCCAGCAGTCCGGACAGGAACACA. Translated, it gives CASSPDRNT. In full, the CDR3 reads CASSPDRNTEVFF.

This clone has more than one count but fewer than ten. The gene symbols are mouse symbols. Read sequence stops 4 residues before the CDR3 end, and the germline J gene provides the missing end. Other DNA sequences in the same sample also yield this CDR3. The chain is built from TRBV5 and TRBJ2-7; 11 nucleotides agree with TRBD1. CDR1 is LGHNA, CDR2 YNLKQL, per germline (reference sequence). The CDR3 runs 14 residues. The part of the CDR3 DNA that was read is TGTGCCAGCAGCCAAGGGACAGGGGGCGAT. Translation: CASSQGTGGD. The whole CDR3 reads CASSQGTGGDEQYF.

As concerns this clone: Germline and genes: mouse. With the read ending 4 residues before the CDR3 end, the germline J gene is used to fill in that end. The gene calls are TRBV19 and TRBJ2-5; 13 bases are shared with TRBD2. This CDR3 has 15 residues. In germline, CDR1 is FNHDT, CDR2 SITEND (reference sequence). CDR3 bases read: TGTGCCAGCAGTCCCGGACTGGGGGGGCGAGAC. Translating gives CASSPGLGGRD. The CDR3, in full, reads CASSPGLGGRDTQYF.

A few counts support this clone. Gene names and germline refer to mouse. The CDR3 goes on 4 residues after the read ends, and that part is filled in from the germline J gene. The gene calls are TRBV19 and TRBJ2-1; 11 nucleotides agree with TRBD2. V was clipped by 4 bases and J by 3 bases; unmatched bases: 3. The CDR3 loop spans 15 amino acids. Germline V gene lookup returns CDR1 FNHDT and CDR2 SITEND (reference sequence). The part of the CDR3 DNA that was read is TGTGCCAGCAGTCGGACTGGGGGGACCTATGCT. Residues: CASSRTGGTYA. In full, the CDR3 is CASSRTGGTYAEQFF.

This clone was detected only a few times. Germline and genes: mouse. The CDR3 goes on 4 residues after the read ends, and that part is filled in from the germline J gene. This chain uses TRBV31 with TRBJ2-4, with 9 bases aligning to TRBD2. This CDR3 contains 15 residues. V was clipped by 2 bases and J by 0 bases; unmatched bases: 3. Germline CDR1 is GKSSPN and CDR2 is SITVG. The CDR3 protein is CAWSRTGDSQNTLYF. The CDR3 bases that were read are TGTGCCTGGAGTAGGACTGGGGATAGTCAAAAC.

This clone occurred a few times. These gene names are mouse names. The read terminates 4 residues ahead of where the CDR3 ends, so the germline J gene completes it. Additional DNA sequences in this sample encode the identical CDR3. The chain joins TRBV31 to TRBJ2-5; a possible D gene is TRBD2 (7 bases). The CDR3 contains 15 residues. Germline V gene lookup returns CDR1 GKSSPN and CDR2 SITVG. V lost 0 bases to trimming and J lost 0 bases, with 10 bases between them. CDR3 amino acids: CAWSLGGLNQDTQYF. The DNA read from the CDR3 is TGTGCCTGGAGTCTAGGGGGGCTTAACCAAGAC.

Notes on this clone: Genes here carry mouse names. Different DNA sequences within this sample yield the same CDR3. Partial CDR3 DNA: TGTGCCAGCAGTATACAGGGGGCTTCAAACACA. It translates to CASSIQGASNT. The CDR3 reads in full as CASSIQGASNTEVFF. V is TRBV19 and J is TRBJ1-1, with 8 nucleotides matching TRBD1. The CDR3 end is not reached by the read, which stops 4 residues before it; the germline J gene fills it in. Losses at the gene ends were 1 base for V and 0 bases for J; bases not matched to a gene: 2. The CDR3 consists of 15 residues. Germline V lookup: CDR1 FNHDT, CDR2 SITEND (reference sequence).

This clone has only a few counts. Gene names follow the mouse nomenclature. Read sequence stops 4 residues before the CDR3 end, and the germline J gene provides the missing end. The chain recombines TRBV31 with TRBJ2-3, with D unresolved. This CDR3 has 12 amino acids. V lost 3 bases, J lost 0 bases, and 4 bases lay in between. Germline V lookup: CDR1 GKSSPN, CDR2 SITVG. CDR3 protein: CAWRTSAETLYF. The sequenced part of the CDR3 DNA is TGTGCCTGGAGGACTAGTGCAGAA.

About this clone itself: Gene names and germline match the mouse. The DNA ends 4 residues before the CDR3 does, and the rest of the CDR3 is filled in from the germline J gene. Other DNA sequences within the sample encode an identical CDR3. This chain joins TRBV31 and TRBJ2-3, with D perhaps matching TRBD1 (6 bases). The CDR3 has 14 residues. Trimming left V 1 base short and J 0 bases short, with 8 bases between. The germline V gene encodes CDR1 GKSSPN and CDR2 SITVG. This chain's CDR3 is CAWSRDISAETLYF. Incomplete CDR3 DNA: TGTGCCTGGAGTCGGGACATTAGTGCAGAA.